This T cell receptor beta chain was profiled in a study of T cell responses to AZD1222 COVID-19 vaccine. General study findings and limits: Repertoires were obtained solely post-peak T cell response. Only a handful of AZD1222 recipients, more than five in all, had baseline seropositivity. Donors, mostly white British, included more females; clonal diversity was possibly underestimated. Elevations in Spike-specific TCR breadth and depth followed administration of two AZD1222 doses.

Here immunoSEQ multiplex PCR was the method, and the copy in TCRdb shows in-frame clones only, minus some. The data hold about 100,000 clones, with approximately 90% observed a single time. CDR1 KGHDR and CDR2 SFDVKD come from the germline V gene. With 2 bases removed from V and 0 bases from J, the gap between germline ends came to 7 bases. The CDR3 totals 15 residues. Note on this clone: The antigen remains undetermined.

This TCR was sampled from an adult in good health. The rearrangement uses TRBV24-1 and TRBJ1-5, with unresolved D. Material: peripheral blood, obtained on day 0 of AZD1222 vaccination. CDR3 DNA: TGTGCCACCAGTGATTCGGGTTATAGCAATCAGCCCCAGCATTTT. Amino acids: CATSDSGYSNQPQHF.